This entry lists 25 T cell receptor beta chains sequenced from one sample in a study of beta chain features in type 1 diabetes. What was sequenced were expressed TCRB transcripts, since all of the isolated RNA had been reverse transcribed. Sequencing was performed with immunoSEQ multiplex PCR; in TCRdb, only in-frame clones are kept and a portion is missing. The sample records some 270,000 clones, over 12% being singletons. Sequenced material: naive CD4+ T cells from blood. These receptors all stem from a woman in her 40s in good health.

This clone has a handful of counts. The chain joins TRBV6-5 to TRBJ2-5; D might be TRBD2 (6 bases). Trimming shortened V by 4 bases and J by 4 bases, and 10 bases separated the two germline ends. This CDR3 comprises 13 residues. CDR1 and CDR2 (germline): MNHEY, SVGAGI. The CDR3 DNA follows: TGTGCCAGCAGTTTGTGGGAGGCAGAGACCCAGTACTTC. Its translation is CASSLWEAETQYF.

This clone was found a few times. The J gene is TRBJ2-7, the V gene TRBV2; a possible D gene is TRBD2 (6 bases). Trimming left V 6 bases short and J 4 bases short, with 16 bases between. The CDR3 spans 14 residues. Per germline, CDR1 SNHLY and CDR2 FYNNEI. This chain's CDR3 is CASRRDSTLYEQYF. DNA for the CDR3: TGTGCCAGCAGGAGGGACTCTACCTTATACGAGCAGTACTTC.

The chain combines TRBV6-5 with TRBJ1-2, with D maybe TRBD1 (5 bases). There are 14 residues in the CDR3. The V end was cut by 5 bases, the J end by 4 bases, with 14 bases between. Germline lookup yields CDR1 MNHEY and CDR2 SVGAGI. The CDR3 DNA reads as TGTGCCAGCAGTCCCCGAAGGGGCAGCTATGGCTACACCTTC. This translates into CASSPRRGSYGYTF.

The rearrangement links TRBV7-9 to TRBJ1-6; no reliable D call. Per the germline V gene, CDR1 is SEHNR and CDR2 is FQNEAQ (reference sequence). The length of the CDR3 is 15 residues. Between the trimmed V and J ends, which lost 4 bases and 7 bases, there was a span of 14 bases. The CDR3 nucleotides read TGTGCCAGCAGCTCCTCACCGACGGGGAATTCACCCCTCCACTTT. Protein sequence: CASSSSPTGNSPLHF. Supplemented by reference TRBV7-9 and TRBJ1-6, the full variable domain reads DTGVSQNPRHKITKRGQNVTFRCDPISEHNRLYWYRQTLGQGPEFLTYFQNEAQLEKSRLLSDRFSAERPKGSFSTLEIQRTEQGDSAMYLCASSSSPTGNSPLHFGNGTRLTVT.

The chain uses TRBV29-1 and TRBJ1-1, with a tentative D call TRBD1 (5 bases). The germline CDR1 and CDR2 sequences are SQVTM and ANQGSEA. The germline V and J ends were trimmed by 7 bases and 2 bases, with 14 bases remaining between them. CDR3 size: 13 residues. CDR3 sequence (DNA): TGCAGCGCCCTGGGGCAGATTAACACTGAAGCTTTCTTT. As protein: CSALGQINTEAFF.

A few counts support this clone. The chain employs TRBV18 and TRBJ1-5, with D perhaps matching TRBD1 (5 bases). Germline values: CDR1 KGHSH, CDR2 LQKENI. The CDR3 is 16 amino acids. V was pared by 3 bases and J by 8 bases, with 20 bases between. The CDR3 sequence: CASSPPRPREEKPQHF. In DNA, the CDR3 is TGTGCCAGCTCACCCCCCCGGCCCAGGGAGGAAAAGCCCCAGCATTTT. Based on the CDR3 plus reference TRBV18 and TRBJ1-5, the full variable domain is NAGVMQNPRHLVRRRGQEARLRCSPMKGHSHVYWYRQLPEEGLKFMVYLQKENIIDESGMPKERFSAEFPKEGPSILRIQQVVRGDSAAYFCASSPPRPREEKPQHFGDGTRLSIL.

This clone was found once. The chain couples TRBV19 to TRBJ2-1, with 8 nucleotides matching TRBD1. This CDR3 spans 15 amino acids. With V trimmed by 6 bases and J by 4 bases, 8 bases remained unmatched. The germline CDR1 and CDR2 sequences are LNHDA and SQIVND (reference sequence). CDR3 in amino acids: CASSTDRVGYNEQFF. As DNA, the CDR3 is TGTGCCAGTAGCACGGACAGGGTAGGGTACAATGAGCAGTTCTTC.

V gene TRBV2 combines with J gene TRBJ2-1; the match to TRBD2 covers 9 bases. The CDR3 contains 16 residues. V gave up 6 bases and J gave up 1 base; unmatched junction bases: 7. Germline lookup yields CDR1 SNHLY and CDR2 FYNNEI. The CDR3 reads CASSKGLATSYNEQFF. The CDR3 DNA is TGTGCCAGCAGCAAGGGACTAGCTACGTCCTACAATGAGCAGTTCTTC.

The CDR3 coding sequence is TGCGGCCCCCCGGGACAGGGAAACACCATATATTTT. Its protein product is CGPPGQGNTIYF. V and J are TRBV29-1 and TRBJ1-3, with 7 bases lining up with TRBD1. There are 12 residues in the CDR3. In germline, CDR1 is SQVTM, CDR2 ANQGSEA.

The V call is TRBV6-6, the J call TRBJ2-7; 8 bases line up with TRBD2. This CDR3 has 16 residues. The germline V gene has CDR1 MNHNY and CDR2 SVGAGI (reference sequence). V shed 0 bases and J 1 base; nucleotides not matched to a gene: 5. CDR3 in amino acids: CASSYSSPSGSYEQYF. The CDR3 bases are TGTGCCAGCAGTTACTCTTCTCCTAGCGGGTCCTACGAGCAGTACTTC.

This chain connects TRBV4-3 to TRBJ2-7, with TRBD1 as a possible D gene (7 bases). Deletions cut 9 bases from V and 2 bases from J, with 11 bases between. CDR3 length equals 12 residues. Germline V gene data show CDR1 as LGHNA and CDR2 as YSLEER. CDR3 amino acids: CARGGQTYEQYF. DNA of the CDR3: TGCGCCAGGGGGGGACAGACCTACGAGCAGTACTTC.

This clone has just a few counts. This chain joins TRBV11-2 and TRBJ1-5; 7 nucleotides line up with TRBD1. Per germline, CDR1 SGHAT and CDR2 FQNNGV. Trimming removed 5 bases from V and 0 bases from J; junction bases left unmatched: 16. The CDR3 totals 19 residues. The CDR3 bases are TGTGCCAGCAGCCCAGGGACAGAAACTTTAACTTATAGCAATCAGCCCCAGCATTTT. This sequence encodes CASSPGTETLTYSNQPQHF. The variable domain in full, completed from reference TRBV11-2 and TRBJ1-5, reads EAGVAQSPRYKIIEKRQSVAFWCNPISGHATLYWYQQILGQGPKLLIQFQNNGVVDDSQLPKDRFSAERLKGVDSTLKIQPAKLEDSAVYLCASSPGTETLTYSNQPQHFGDGTRLSIL.

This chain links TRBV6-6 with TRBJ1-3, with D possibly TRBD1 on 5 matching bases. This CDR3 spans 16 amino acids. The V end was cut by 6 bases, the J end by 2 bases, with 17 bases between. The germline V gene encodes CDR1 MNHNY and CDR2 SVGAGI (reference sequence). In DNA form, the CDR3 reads TGTGCCAGCAGCCCTTTCAGGGCCCTGACTGGAAACACCATATATTTT. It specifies CASSPFRALTGNTIYF.

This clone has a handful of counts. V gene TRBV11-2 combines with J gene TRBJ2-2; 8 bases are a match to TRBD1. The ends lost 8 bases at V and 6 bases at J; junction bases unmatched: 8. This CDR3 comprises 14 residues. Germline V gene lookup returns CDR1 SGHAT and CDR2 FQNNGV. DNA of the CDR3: TGTGCCAGCGAATCCAGGGGGCGGTCCGGGGAGCTGTTTTTT. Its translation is CASESRGRSGELFF.

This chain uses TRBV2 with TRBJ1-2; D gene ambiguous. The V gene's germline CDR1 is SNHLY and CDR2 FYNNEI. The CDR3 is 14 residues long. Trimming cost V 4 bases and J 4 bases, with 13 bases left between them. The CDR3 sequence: CASSAGYGSYGYTF. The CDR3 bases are TGTGCCAGCAGTGCAGGTTACGGAAGCTATGGCTACACCTTC.

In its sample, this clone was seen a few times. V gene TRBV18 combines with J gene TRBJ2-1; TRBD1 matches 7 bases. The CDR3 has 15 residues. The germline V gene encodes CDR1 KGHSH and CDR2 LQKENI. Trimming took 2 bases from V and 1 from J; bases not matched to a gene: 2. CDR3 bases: TGTGCCAGCTCACCAACAGGGGTTTCCTACAATGAGCAGTTCTTC. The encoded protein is CASSPTGVSYNEQFF.

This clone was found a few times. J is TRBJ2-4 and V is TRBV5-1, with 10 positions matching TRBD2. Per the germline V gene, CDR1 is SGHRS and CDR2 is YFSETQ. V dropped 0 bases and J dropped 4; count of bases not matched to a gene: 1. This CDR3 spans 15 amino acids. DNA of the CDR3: TGCGCCAGCAGCTTGGGGACTAGCGGTAAAAACATTCAGTACTTC. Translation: CASSLGTSGKNIQYF.

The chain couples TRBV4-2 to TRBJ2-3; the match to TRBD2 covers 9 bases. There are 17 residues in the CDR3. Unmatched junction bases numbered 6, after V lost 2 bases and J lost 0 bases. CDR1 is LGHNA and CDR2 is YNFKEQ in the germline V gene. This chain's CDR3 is CASSQRGSGGSTDTQYF. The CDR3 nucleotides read TGTGCCAGCAGCCAACGAGGTAGCGGGGGTAGCACAGATACGCAGTATTTT.

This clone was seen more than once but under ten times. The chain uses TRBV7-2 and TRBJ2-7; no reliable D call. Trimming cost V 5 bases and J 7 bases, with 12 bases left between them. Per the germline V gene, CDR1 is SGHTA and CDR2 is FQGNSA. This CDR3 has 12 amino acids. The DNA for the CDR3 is TGTGCCAGCAGCCCACGGTTTGATGAGCAGTACTTC. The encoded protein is CASSPRFDEQYF.

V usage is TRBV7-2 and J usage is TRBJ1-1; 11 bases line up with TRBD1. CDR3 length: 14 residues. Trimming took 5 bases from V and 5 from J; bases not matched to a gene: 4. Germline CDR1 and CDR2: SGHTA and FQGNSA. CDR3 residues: CASSIGQGATEAFF. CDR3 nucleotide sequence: TGTGCCAGCAGCATCGGACAGGGGGCGACTGAAGCTTTCTTT.

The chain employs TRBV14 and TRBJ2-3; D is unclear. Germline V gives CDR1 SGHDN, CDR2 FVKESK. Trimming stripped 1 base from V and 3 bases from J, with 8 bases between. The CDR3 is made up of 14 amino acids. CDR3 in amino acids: CASSQVVSTDTQYF. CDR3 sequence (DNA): TGTGCCAGCAGCCAAGTGGTCAGTACAGATACGCAGTATTTT. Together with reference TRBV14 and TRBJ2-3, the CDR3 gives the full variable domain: EAGVTQFPSHSVIEKGQTVTLRCDPISGHDNLYWYRRVMGKEIKFLLHFVKESKQDESGMPNNRFLAERTGGTYSTLKVQPAELEDSGVYFCASSQVVSTDTQYFGPGTRLTVL.

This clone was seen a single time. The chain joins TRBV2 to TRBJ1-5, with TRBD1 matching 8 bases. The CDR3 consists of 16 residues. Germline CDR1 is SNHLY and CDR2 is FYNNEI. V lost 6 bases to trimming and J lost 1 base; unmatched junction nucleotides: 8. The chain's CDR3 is CASRGQGAASNQPQHF. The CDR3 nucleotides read TGTGCCAGCAGAGGCCAGGGGGCCGCGAGCAATCAGCCCCAGCATTTT.

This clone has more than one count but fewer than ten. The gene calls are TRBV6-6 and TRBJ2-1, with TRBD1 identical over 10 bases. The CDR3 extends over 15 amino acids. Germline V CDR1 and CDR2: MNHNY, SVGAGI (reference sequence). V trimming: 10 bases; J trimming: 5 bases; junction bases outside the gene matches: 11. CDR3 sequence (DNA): TGTGCCATCTCGGGAGGGGACAGGGGAAACAATGAGCAGTTCTTC. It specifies CAISGGDRGNNEQFF.

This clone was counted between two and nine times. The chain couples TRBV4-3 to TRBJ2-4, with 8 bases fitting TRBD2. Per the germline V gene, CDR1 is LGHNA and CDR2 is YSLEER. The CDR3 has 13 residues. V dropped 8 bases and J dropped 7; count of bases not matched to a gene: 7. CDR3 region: CASRGGKGNIQYF. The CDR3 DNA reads TGCGCCAGCCGGGGGGGGAAGGGGAACATTCAGTACTTC.

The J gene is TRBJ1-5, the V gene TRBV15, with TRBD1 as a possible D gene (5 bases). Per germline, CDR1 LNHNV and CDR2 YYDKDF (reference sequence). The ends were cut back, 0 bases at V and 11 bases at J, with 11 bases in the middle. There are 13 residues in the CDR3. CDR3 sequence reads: CATSRDEGRAQHF. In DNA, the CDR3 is TGTGCCACCAGCAGAGATGAGGGGAGGGCCCAGCATTTT.